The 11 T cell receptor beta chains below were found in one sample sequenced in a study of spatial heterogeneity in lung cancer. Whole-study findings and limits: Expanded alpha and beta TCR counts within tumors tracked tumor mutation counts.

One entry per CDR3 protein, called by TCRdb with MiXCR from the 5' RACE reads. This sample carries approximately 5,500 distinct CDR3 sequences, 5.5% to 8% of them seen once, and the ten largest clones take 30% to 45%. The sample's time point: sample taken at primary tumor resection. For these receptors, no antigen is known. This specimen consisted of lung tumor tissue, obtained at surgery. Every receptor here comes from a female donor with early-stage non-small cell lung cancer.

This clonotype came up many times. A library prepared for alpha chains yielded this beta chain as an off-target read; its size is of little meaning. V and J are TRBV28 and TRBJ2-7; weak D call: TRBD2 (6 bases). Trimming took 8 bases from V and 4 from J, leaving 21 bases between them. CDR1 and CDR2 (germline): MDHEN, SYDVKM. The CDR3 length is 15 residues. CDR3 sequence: CASRTPRRGKYEQYV. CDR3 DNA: TGTGCCAGCCGTACCCCCCGCCGGGGGAAGTACGAGCAGTACGTC.

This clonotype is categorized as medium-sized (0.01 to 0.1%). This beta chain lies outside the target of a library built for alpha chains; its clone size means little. CDR3 nucleotide sequence: TGTGCCAGCAGGGGACAGCTAGCGCGGTGGGACGAGCAGTACTTC. This codes for CASRGQLARWDEQYF. The chain has TRBV28 and TRBJ2-7, with TRBD1 as a possible D gene (7 bases). The CDR3 covers 15 residues. Germline V gives CDR1 MDHEN, CDR2 SYDVKM. V gave up 6 bases and J gave up 5 bases, with 20 bases separating them.

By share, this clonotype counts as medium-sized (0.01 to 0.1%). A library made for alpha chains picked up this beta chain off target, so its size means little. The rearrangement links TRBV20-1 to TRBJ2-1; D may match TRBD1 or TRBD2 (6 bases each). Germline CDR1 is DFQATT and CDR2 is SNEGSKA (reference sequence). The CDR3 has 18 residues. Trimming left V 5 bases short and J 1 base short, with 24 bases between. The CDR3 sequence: CSADRRLARGGSYNEQFF. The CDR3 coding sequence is TGCAGTGCTGATAGGCGGCTAGCCAGGGGAGGATCCTACAATGAGCAGTTCTTC.

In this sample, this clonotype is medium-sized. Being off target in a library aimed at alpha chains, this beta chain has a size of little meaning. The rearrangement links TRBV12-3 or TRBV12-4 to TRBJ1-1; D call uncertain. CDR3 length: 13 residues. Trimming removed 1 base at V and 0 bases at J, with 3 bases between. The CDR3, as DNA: TGTGCCAGCAGTTTAGGTGTGAACACTGAAGCTTTCTTT. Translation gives CASSLGVNTEAFF.

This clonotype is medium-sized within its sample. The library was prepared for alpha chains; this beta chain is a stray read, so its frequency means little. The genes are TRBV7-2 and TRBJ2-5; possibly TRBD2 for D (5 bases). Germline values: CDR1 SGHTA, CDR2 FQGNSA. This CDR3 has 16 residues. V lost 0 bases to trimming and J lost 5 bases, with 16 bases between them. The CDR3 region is CASSLAPIATGETQYF. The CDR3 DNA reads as TGTGCCAGCAGCTTAGCCCCGATAGCGACGGGGGAGACCCAGTACTTC.

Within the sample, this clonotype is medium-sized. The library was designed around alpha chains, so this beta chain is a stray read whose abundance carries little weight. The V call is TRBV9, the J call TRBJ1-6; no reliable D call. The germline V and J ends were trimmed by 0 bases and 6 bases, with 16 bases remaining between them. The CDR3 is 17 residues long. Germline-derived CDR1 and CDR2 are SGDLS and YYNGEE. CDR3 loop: CASSVESKPVGNSPLHF. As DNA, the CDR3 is TGTGCCAGCAGCGTAGAATCGAAACCCGTGGGTAATTCACCCCTCCACTTT.

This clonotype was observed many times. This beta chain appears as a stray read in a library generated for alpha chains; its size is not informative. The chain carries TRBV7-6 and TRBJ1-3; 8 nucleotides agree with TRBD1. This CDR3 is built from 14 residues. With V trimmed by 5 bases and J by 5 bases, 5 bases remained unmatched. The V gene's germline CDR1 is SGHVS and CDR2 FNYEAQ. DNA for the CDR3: TGTGCCAGCAGCCTGGACAGGGTGCGAAACACCATATATTTT. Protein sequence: CASSLDRVRNTIYF.

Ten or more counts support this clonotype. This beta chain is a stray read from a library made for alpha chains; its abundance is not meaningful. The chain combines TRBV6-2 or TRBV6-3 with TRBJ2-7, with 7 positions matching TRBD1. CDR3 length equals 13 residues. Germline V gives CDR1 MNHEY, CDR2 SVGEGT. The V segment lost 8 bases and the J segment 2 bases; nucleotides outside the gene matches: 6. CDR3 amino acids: CASGTGAPYEQYF. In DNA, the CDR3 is TGTGCCAGCGGAACAGGGGCCCCCTACGAGCAGTACTTC.

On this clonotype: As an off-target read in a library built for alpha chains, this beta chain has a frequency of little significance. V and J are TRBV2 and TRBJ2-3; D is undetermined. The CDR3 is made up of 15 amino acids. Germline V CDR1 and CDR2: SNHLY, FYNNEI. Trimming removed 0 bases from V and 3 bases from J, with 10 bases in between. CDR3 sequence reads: CASSEALLGTDTQYF. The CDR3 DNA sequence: TGTGCCAGCAGTGAAGCGCTTTTGGGGACAGATACGCAGTATTTT.

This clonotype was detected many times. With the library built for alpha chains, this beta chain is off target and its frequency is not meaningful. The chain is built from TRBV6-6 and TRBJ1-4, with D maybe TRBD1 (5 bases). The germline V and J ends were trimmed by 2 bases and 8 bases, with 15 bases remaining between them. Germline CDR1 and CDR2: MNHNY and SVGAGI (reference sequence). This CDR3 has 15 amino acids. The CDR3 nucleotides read TGTGCCAGCAGTTACGCCCAGGGAGGGTGGGAAAAACTGTTTTTT. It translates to CASSYAQGGWEKLFF.

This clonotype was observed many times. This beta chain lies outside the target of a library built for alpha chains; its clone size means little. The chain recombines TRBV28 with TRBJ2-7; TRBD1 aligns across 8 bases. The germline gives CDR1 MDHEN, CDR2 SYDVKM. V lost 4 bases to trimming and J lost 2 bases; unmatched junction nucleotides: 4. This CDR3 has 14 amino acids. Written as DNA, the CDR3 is TGTGCCAGCAGTTGGGGGACAGGAACCTACGAGCAGTACTTC. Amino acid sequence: CASSWGTGTYEQYF. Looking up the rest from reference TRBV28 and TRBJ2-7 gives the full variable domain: DVKVTQSSRYLVKRTGEKVFLECVQDMDHENMFWYRQDPGLGLRLIYFSYDVKMKEKGDIPEGYSVSREKKERFSLILESASTNQTSMYLCASSWGTGTYEQYFGPGTRLTVT.